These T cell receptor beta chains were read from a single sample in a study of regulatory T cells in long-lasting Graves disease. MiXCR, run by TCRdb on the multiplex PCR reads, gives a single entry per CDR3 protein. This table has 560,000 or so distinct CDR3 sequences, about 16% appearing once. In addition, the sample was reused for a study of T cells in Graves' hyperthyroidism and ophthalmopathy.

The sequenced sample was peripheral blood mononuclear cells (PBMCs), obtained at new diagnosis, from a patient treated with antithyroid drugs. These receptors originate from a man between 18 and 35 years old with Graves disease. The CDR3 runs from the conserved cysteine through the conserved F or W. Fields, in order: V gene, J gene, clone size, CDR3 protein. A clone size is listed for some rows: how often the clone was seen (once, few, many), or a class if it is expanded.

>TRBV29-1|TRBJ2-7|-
CSVEWDYEQYF
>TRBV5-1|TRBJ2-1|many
CASSLGRRQVAAPLYEQFF
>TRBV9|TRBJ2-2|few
CASSVDVTGELFF
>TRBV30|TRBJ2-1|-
CAWAGTGNNEQFF
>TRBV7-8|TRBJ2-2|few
CASSLVVGGSTGELFF
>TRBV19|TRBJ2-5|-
CASGPGTREETQYF
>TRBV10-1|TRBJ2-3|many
CASSETYSTDTQYF
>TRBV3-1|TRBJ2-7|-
CASSQDRTRQYF
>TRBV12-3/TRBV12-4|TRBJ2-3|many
CASSPSEGGNTDTQYF
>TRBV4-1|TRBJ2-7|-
CASSQDSGSALLEQYF
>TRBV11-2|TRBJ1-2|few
CASSSGGGLSGGYTF
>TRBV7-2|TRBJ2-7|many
CASSLDGLNTYEQYF
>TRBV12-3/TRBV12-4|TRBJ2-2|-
CASSPQGLDTGELFF
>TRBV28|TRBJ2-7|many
CASSPGLNSYEQYF
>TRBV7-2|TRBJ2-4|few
CASSLRTGQAKNIQYF
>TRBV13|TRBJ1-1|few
CASSLRRTEGTEAFF
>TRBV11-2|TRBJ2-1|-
CASSGSGNNEQFF
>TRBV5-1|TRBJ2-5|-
CASSWGPLGGRAQVKWYF
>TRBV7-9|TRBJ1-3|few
CASSPPFRSGNTIYF
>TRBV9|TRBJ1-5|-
CASSGTGDGNQPQHF
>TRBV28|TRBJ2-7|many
CACWTGGAEQYF
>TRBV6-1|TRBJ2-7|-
CASGSRLWEQYF
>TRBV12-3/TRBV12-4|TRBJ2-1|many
CASSPREGPYNEQFF
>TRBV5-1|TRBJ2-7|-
CASSSAQGGGGYEQYF
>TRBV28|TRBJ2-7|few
CASSFEGSNEQYF
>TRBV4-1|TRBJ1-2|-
CASNRWTGSFDGYGYTF
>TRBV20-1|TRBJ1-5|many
CSAILQRGNQPQHF
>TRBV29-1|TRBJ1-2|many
CSVDFVRGQNYGYTF
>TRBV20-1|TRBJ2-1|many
CSARGLAGLNEQFF
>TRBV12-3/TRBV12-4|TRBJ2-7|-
CASSTGLAGVRYEQYF